The present T cell receptor beta chain was sequenced within a study of blood T cell repertoires in COVID-19. Study-level background: Samples taken during acute and convalescent COVID-19 were collected in the United States, Italy and Spain.

As handled by the study authors: Reference gene primer amplification gave estimated nucleated cell counts. Libraries were prepared by immunoSEQ multiplex PCR; TCRdb keeps only in-frame clonotypes and omits some of them. V, J and clone size were drawn from that table, and D and trimming were deduced from the DNA. The data contain roughly 200,000 clones, about 85% of them singletons. V dropped 5 bases and J dropped 7 bases, with 11 bases sitting between them. The CDR3 runs 13 residues. Per the germline V gene, CDR1 is LNHDA and CDR2 is SQIVND (reference sequence). The sequence was collected from an elderly woman with acute or convalescent COVID-19. The sequencing input was peripheral blood. This chain joins TRBV19 and TRBJ1-4; the D gene is possibly TRBD1 (6 bases). Here the CDR3 DNA reads TGTGCCAGTAGTCTTCGACAGGCTGAAAAACTGTTTTTT. It encodes CASSLRQAEKLFF.